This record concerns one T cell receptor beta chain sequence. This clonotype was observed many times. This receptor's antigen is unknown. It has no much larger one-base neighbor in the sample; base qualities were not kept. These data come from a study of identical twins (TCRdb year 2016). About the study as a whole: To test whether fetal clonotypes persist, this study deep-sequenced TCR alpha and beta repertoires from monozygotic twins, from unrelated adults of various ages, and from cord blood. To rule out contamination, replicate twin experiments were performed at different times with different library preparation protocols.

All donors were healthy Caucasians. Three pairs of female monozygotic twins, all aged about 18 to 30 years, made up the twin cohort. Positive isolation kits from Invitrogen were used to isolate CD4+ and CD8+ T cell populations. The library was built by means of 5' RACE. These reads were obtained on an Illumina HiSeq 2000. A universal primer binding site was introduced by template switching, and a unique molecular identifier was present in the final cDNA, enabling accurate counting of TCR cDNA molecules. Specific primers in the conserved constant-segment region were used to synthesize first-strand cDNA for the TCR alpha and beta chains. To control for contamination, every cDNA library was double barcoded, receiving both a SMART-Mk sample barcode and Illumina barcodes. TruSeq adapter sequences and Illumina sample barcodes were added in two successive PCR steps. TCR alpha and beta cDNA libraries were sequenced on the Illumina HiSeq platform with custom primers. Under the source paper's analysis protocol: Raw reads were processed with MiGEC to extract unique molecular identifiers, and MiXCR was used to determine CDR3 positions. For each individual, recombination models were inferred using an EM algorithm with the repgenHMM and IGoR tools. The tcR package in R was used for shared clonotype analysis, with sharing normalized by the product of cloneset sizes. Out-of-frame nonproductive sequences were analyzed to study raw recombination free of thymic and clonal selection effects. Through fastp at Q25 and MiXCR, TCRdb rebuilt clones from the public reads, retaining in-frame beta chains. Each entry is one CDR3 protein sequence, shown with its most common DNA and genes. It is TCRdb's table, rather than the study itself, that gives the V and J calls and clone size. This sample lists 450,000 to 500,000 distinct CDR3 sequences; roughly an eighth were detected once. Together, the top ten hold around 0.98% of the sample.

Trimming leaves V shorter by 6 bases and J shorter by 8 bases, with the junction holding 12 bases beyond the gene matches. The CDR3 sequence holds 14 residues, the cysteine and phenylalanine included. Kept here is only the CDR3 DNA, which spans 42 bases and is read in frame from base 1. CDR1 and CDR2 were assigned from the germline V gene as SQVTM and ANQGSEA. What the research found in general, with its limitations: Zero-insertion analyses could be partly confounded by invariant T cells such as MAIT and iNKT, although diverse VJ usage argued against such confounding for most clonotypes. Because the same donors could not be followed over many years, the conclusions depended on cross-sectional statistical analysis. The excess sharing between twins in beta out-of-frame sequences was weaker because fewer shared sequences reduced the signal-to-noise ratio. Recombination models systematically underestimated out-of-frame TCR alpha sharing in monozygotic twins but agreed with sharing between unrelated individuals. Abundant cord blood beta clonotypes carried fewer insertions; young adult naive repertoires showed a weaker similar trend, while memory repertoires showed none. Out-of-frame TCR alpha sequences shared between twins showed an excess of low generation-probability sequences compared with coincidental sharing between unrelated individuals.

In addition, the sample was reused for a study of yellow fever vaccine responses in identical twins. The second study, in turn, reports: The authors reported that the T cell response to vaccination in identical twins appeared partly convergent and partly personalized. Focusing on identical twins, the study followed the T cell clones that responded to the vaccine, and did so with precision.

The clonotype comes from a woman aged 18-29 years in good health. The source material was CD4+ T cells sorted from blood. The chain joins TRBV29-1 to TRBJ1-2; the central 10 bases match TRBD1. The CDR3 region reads CSVAPGQGKAGYTF. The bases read TGCAGCGTCGCCCCGGGACAGGGGAAAGCGGGCTACACCTTC.